This T cell receptor beta chain was profiled in a study of shared clonotypes between healthy human individuals. Study-wide results and limits: Clonotypes that were shared across several donors made up roughly 5% of naive CD4 clonotypes. Generally, naive subsets came out with larger estimated richness than memory subsets.

This table comes from immunoSEQ multiplex PCR, and its TCRdb copy is limited to in-frame clones, with some not included. The table includes fewer than 2.5 million clones, more than 85% detected once. As to this clone: Antigen unknown.

Naive CD4+ cells were CD45RA-selected; the remaining cells were memory. This CDR3 is built from 17 residues. Germline CDR1 is ENHRY and CDR2 is SYGVKD. V gave up 6 bases and J gave up 4 bases; unmatched junction bases: 15. The rearrangement joins TRBV10-3 to TRBJ1-3, with 7 bases matching TRBD1. The clonotype comes from a man in his late teens or twenties in good health. Some clones in this sample may be carry-over from other donors' samples. The source material was naive CD4+ T cells from PBMCs. Subset defined: CD45RA+ positively selected. For the CDR3, the DNA is TGTGCCATCAGCGAAGCCCGACAGGGAGTGGCCGGAAACACCATATATTTT. This gives the protein CAISEARQGVAGNTIYF.